A selection of T cell receptor beta chains follows, all from one sample in a study of regulatory T cells in long-lasting Graves disease. From the multiplex PCR reads, TCRdb called clonotypes with MiXCR, one entry per CDR3 protein. The sample lists 420,000 or so distinct CDR3 sequences, approximately 16% seen once, with 20% to 25% in the top ten. The same sample was also studied in work on T cells in Graves' hyperthyroidism and ophthalmopathy.

The sample here was peripheral blood mononuclear cells (PBMCs), taken at new diagnosis, from a patient treated with antithyroid drugs. These receptors originate from a young woman with Graves disease. The CDR3 runs from the conserved cysteine through the conserved F or W. D genes are given only for firm matches. The size field is filled for only some rows; it gives once, few, many or a size class.

J gene,clone size,V gene,CDR3 length,D gene,CDR3 DNA,CDR3 protein
TRBJ2-3,many,TRBV6-2/TRBV6-3,15,TRBD1,TGTGCCAGCAGGGACAGGTCTTCTAGCACAGATACGCAGTATTTT,CASRDRSSSTDTQYF
TRBJ1-1,few,TRBV6-2/TRBV6-3,13,TRBD1,TGTGCCAGCACAAGGACAGGGGGAACTGAAGCTTTCTTT,CASTRTGGTEAFF
TRBJ2-1,many,TRBV6-2/TRBV6-3,16,TRBD1,TGTGCCAGCAAGGTTGCCGGGACAGGGGCGTACAATGAGCAGTTCTTC,CASKVAGTGAYNEQFF
TRBJ1-5,many,TRBV27,16,-,TGTGCCAGCAGTCGTACCCAGGGAATTGGCAATCAGCCCCAGCATTTT,CASSRTQGIGNQPQHF
TRBJ2-1,many,TRBV27,13,TRBD2,TGTGCCAGCAGGGGACTAGCGAGCGATGAGCAGTTCTTC,CASRGLASDEQFF
TRBJ2-1,many,TRBV5-1,13,-,TGTGCCAGCAGCGTAGGGACTTACAATGAGCAGTTCTTC,CASSVGTYNEQFF
TRBJ2-7,-,TRBV11-2,15,-,TGTGCCAGCACCCTATCGCTCCAGGGGCGTTACGAGCAGTACTTC,CASTLSLQGRYEQYF
TRBJ2-1,few,TRBV19,16,TRBD2,TGTGCCAGTAGCAACCCCCCGGGACTAGGAATGGTTGAGCAGTTCTTC,CASSNPPGLGMVEQFF
TRBJ2-2,many,TRBV5-5,14,TRBD1,TGTGCCAGCAGCTCGCAGGGGGTCACCGGGGAGCTGTTTTTT,CASSSQGVTGELFF
TRBJ2-7,few,TRBV20-1,12,-,TGCAGTGCTAGTCAAACTAACTACGAGCAGTACTTC,CSASQTNYEQYF
TRBJ1-5,-,TRBV6-4,15,-,TGTGCCAGCAGTGTGGGGGGGTTCGGAAATCAGCCCCAGCATTTT,CASSVGGFGNQPQHF
TRBJ2-5,-,TRBV11-3,15,TRBD1,TGTGCCAGCAGCTTGGTTCAGGGGGTGGGAGAGACCCAGTACTTC,CASSLVQGVGETQYF
TRBJ2-3,few,TRBV5-1,15,TRBD1,TGCGCCAGCAGTTTTCCTCCGGGACAGATAGATACGCAGTATTTT,CASSFPPGQIDTQYF
TRBJ2-1,-,TRBV20-1,23,TRBD2,TGCAGTGCTAGAGATCAAATGATGCTAGGACTAGCGGGAGCCAACAGGGTCAGGAATGAGCAGTTCTTC,CSARDQMMLGLAGANRVRNEQFF
TRBJ2-5,-,TRBV29-1,14,-,TGCAGCGTTGTCCCTAGCGTGTTACGGGAGACCCAGTACTTC,CSVVPSVLRETQYF
TRBJ1-4,few,TRBV12-3/TRBV12-4,14,-,TGTGCCAGCAGTGCGCAGCTTGCGGATGAAAAACTGTTTTTT,CASSAQLADEKLFF